The T cell receptor (beta chain) described here comes from a study of cytomegalovirus exposure and HLA in healthy donors. For this clone: At one end, the junction sequence differs from germline, possibly due to a read error.

CDR1 and CDR2 (germline): SSHAT, FNYEAQ (reference sequence). This CDR3 spans 13 amino acids. The PCR had 60 Vbeta and 13 Jbeta primers. Assay used: immunoSEQ multiplex PCR; TCRdb lists only in-frame clones, some missing. The table has 60,000 to 75,000 clones, approximately 74% seen once; the top ten hold roughly 20%. The V call is TRBV7-7, the J call TRBJ1-1; perhaps TRBD1 as D (6 bases). Specimen: PBMCs. The receptor's source is a young woman in good health and CMV-seropositive. The CDR3 DNA follows: TGTGCTAGCAGCCGGACAGAGGACACTGAAGCTTTCTTT. This sequence encodes CASSRTEDTEAFF.